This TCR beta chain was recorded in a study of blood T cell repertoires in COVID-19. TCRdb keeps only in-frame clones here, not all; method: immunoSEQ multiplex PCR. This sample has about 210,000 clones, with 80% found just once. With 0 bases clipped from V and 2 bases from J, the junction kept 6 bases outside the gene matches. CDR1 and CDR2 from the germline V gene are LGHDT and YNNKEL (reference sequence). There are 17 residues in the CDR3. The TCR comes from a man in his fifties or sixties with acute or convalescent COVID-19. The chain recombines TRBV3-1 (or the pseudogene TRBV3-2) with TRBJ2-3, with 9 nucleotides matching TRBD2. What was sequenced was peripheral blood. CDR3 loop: CASSQELAGGSTDTQYF. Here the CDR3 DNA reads TGTGCCAGCAGCCAAGAGTTGGCGGGAGGGTCCACAGATACGCAGTATTTT.